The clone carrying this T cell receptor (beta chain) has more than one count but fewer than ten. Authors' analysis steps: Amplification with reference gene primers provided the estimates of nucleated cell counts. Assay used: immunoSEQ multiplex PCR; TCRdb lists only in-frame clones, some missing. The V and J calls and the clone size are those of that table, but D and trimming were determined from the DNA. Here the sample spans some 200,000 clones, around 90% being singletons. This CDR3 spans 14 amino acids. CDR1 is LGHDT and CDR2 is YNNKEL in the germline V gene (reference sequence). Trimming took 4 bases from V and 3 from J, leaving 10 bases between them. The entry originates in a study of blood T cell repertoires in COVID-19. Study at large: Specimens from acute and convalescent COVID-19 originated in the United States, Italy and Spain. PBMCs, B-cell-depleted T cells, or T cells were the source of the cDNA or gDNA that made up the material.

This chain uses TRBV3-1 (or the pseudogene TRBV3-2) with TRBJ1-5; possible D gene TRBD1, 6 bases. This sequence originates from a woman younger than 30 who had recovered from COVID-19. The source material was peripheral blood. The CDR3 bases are TGTGCCAGCAGCCTGACAGGTCCCAATCAGCCCCAGCATTTT. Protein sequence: CASSLTGPNQPQHF.